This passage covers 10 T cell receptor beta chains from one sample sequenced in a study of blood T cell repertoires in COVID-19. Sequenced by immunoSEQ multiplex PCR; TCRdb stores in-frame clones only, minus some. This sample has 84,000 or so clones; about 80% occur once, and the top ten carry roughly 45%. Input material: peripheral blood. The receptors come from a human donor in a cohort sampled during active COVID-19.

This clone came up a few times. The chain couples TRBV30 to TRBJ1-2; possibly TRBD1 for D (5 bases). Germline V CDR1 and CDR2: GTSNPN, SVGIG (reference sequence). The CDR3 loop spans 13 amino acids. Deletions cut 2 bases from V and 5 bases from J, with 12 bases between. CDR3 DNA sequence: TGTGCCTGGAGTACTGGGACTGGGTATGGCTACACCTTC. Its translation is CAWSTGTGYGYTF.

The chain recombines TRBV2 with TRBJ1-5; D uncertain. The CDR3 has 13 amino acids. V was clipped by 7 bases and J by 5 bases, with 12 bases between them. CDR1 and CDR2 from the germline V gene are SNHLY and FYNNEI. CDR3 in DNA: TGTGCCAGCACCGGACCCGGGGATCAGCCCCAGCATTTT. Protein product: CASTGPGDQPQHF.

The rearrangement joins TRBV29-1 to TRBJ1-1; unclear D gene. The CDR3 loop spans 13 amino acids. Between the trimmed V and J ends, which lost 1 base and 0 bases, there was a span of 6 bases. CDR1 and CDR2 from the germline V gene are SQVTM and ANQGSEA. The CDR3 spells CSVEGRVNTEAFF. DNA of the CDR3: TGCAGCGTTGAAGGACGGGTGAACACTGAAGCTTTCTTT.

DNA of the CDR3: TGTGCCAGCAGTCCCAGCCCCGGGTCCTACAATGAGCAGTTCTTC. Protein: CASSPSPGSYNEQFF. The chain recombines TRBV28 with TRBJ2-1; D call uncertain. Trimming pared 5 bases from V and 1 base from J, leaving 12 bases between. The CDR3 has 15 amino acids. Germline V CDR1 and CDR2: MDHEN, SYDVKM.

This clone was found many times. CDR3 amino acids: CASSYGPYNSPLHF. CDR3 coding DNA: TGTGCCAGCAGTTATGGCCCTTATAATTCACCCCTCCACTTT. The chain carries TRBV6-5 and TRBJ1-6, with no clear D. This CDR3 is 14 amino acids long. Trimming cost V 3 bases and J 4 bases, with 7 bases left between them. CDR1 is MNHEY, CDR2 SVGAGI, per germline.

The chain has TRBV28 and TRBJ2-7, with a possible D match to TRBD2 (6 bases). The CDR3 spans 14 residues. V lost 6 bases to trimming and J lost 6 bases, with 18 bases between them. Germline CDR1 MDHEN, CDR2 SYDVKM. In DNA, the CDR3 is TGTGCCAGCAGCACCTTCCGGGAGTCTGTCGAGCAGTACTTC. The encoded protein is CASSTFRESVEQYF.

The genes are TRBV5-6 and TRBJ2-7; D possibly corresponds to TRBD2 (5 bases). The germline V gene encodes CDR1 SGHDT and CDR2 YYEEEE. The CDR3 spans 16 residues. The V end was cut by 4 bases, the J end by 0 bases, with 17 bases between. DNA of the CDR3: TGTGCCAGCAGCCCCCTCGGCGGGCTGAGCTCCTACGAGCAGTACTTC. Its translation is CASSPLGGLSSYEQYF.

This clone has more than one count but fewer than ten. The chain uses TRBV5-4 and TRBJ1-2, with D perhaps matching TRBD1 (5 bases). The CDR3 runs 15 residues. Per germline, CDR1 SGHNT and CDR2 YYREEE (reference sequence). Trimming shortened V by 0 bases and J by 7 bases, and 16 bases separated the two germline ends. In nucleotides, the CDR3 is TGTGCCAGCAGCTTGGCTACCGGCAGGGCCGGTGGCTACACCTTC. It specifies CASSLATGRAGGYTF.

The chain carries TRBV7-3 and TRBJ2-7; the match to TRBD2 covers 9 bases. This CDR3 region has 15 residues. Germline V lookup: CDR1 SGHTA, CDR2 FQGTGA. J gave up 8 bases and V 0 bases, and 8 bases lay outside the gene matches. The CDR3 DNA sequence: TGTGCCAGCAGCTTAACGGCCATAGCGGGAGCCCAGCAGTACTTC. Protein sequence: CASSLTAIAGAQQYF.

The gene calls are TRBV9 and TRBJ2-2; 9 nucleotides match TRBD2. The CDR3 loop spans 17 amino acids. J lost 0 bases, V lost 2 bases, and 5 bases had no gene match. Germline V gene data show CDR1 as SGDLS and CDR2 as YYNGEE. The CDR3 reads CASSVPSGMANTGELFF. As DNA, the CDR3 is TGTGCCAGCAGCGTCCCTAGCGGGATGGCGAACACCGGGGAGCTGTTTTTT.